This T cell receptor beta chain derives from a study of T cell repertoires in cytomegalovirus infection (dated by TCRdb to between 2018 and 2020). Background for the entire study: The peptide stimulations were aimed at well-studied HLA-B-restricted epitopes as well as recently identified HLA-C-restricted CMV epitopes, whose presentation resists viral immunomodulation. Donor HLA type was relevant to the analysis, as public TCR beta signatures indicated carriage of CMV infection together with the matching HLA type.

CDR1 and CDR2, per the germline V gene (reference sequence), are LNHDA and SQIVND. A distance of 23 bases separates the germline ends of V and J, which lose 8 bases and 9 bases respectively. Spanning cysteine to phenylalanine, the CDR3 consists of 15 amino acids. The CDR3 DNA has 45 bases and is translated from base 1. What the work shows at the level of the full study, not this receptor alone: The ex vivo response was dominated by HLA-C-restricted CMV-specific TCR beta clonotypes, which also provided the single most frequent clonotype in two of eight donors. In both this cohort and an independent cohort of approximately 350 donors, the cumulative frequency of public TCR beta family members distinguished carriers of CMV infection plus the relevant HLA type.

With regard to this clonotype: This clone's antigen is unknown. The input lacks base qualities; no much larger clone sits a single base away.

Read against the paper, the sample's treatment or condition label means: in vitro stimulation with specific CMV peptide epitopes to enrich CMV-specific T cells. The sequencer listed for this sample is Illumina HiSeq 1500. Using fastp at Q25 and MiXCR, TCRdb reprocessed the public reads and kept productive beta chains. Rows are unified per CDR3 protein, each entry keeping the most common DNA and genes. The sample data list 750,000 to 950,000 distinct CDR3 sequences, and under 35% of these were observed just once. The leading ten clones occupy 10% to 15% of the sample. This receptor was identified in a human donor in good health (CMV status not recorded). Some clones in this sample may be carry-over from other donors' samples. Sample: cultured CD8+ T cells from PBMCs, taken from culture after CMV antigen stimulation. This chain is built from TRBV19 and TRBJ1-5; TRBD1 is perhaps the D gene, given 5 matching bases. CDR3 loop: CASRWGEQGGRPQHF. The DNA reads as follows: TGTGCCAGTCGATGGGGGGAACAAGGTGGGAGGCCCCAGCATTTT.